This T cell receptor (beta chain) was sequenced for a study of human T cells and chemical hapten exposure. About the study: The variation in per-sample TCR yields arose mainly from small differences in pooled library volumes.

This clonotype was picked up many times. During construction of the library, unique molecular identifiers were attached to individual cDNA molecules for quantitative, reproducible TCR counting. Via MiXCR, TCRdb re-called the RACE reads, giving one row per CDR3 protein. In the table there are about 47,000 distinct CDR3 sequences, about 3.7% of which are singletons. The time point denotes: healthy volunteer bleed at 6 weeks. Whole blood, unfractionated, served as the material for total RNA extraction. The length of the CDR3 is 13 residues. Per the germline V gene, CDR1 is DFQATT and CDR2 is SNEGSKA (reference sequence). Trimming pared 6 bases from V and 5 bases from J, leaving 13 bases between.

The material sequenced was whole blood. The chain has TRBV20-1 and TRBJ2-2, with unresolved D. The sequence derives from a human donor in good health. Some clones in this sample may be carry-over from other donors' samples. CDR3 in amino acids: CSAASYLTGELFF. For the CDR3, the DNA is TGCAGTGCCGCGTCCTACTTGACCGGGGAGCTGTTTTTT.